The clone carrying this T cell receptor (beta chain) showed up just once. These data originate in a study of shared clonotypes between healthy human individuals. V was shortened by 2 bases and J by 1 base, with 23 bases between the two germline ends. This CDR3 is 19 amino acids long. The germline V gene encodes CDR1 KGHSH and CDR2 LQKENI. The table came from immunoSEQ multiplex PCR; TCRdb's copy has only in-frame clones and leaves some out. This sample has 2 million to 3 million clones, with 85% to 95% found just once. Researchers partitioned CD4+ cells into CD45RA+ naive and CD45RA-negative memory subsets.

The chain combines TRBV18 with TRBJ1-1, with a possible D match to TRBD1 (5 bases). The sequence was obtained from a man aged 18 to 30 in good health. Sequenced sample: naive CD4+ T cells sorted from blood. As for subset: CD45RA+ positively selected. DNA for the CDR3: TGTGCCAGCTCACCAGTACAGGTCGGGCCCAGGGTTGGGAACACTGAAGCTTTCTTT. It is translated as CASSPVQVGPRVGNTEAFF.